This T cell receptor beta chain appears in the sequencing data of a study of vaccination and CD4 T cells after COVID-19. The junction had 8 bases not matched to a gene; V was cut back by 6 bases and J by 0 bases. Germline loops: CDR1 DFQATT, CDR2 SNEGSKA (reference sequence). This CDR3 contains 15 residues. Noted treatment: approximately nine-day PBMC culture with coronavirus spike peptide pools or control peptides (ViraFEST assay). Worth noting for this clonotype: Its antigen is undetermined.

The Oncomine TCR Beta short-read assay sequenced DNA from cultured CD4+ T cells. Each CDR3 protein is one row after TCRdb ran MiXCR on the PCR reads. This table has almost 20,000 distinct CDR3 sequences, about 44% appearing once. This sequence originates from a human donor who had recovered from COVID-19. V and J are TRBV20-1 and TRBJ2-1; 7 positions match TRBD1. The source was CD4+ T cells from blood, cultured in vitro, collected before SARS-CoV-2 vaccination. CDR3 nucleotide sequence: TGCAGTGCCCTTTTCAGGGGGAGCTCCTACAATGAGCAGTTCTTC. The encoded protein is CSALFRGSSYNEQFF.